Listed here are 25 T cell receptor beta chains from one sample, sequenced in a study of OX40 agonist ivuxolimab in advanced cancers. Libraries were made using the immunoSEQ multiplex PCR assay. TCRdb re-hosts the immuneACCESS table, in-frame sequences only. Its copies lack some clones; in the studies checked, an unresolved V gene accounts for under half of them, and the cause for the rest is not known. The sample table holds roughly 63,000 clones, of which about 89% were seen once. The ten largest clones represent approximately 2% of the sample. Sequenced here: CD4+ or CD8+ T cells sorted from blood, sampled in a trial of the OX40 agonist ivuxolimab. The source of these receptors is an adult with an advanced solid tumor such as melanoma, head and neck, liver or kidney cancer.

The CDR3 reads CASSQATGTGTYEQYF. The CDR3 region has the DNA TGCGCCAGCAGCCAAGCCACCGGGACAGGGACCTACGAGCAGTACTTC. This chain links TRBV4-3 with TRBJ2-7; 9 bases are shared with TRBD1. Germline V lookup: CDR1 LGHNA, CDR2 YSLEER. This CDR3 comprises 16 residues. Unmatched junction bases numbered 6, after V lost 1 base and J lost 2 bases.

The count of this clone is one. The V gene is TRBV7-2, the J gene TRBJ2-7, with D uncertain. Trimming removed 5 bases from V and 1 base from J, with 15 bases in between. This CDR3 has 15 amino acids. From germline, CDR1 is SGHTA and CDR2 FQGNSA. The CDR3 loop reads CASSVTPDPSYEQYF. The CDR3 DNA follows: TGTGCCAGCAGCGTAACACCGGACCCTTCCTACGAGCAGTACTTC.

This sequence joins TRBV18 and TRBJ2-7; D tentatively fits TRBD1 or TRBD2 (6 bases each). V was trimmed by 4 bases and J by 4 bases, leaving 14 bases between them. This CDR3 region has 14 residues. In germline, CDR1 is KGHSH, CDR2 LQKENI. CDR3 nucleotide sequence: TGTGCCAGCTCACTACAGGGCGGGATATACGAGCAGTACTTC. Encoded protein: CASSLQGGIYEQYF.

CDR3 region: CSASTGTDNQPQHF. CDR3 nucleotides: TGCAGCGCATCGACCGGGACAGACAATCAGCCCCAGCATTTT. This chain connects TRBV29-1 to TRBJ1-5; TRBD1 agrees at 7 bases. Trimming took 7 bases from V and 3 from J; bases not matched to a gene: 9. Germline loops: CDR1 SQVTM, CDR2 ANQGSEA. This CDR3 region has 14 residues. The whole variable domain, filled in from reference TRBV29-1 and TRBJ1-5, reads SAVISQKPSRDICQRGTSLTIQCQVDSQVTMMFWYRQQPGQSLTLIATANQGSEATYESGFVIDKFPISRPNLTFSTLTVSNMSPEDSSIYLCSASTGTDNQPQHFGDGTRLSIL.

The CDR3: CASSPLAGAVAYNEQFF. In DNA form, the CDR3 reads TGTGCCAGCAGCCCACTAGCGGGGGCCGTCGCCTACAATGAGCAGTTCTTC. J is TRBJ2-1 and V is TRBV5-6, with TRBD2 matching over 11 bases. CDR1 is SGHDT, CDR2 YYEEEE, per germline. CDR3 size: 17 residues. Trimming cost V 4 bases and J 2 bases; bases outside gene matches: 8.

The chain joins TRBV2 to TRBJ2-5; D remains unclear. Germline CDR1 is SNHLY and CDR2 is FYNNEI. This CDR3 is 11 amino acids long. The V and J ends lost 7 bases and 5 bases respectively, with 8 bases between them. Here the CDR3 DNA reads TGTGCCAGCACCCTCTACGAGACCCAGTACTTC. It yields the protein CASTLYETQYF.

This clone was recorded only once. The chain combines TRBV19 with TRBJ2-7; D might be TRBD1 (6 bases). The CDR3 spans 16 residues. V was trimmed by 0 bases and J by 0 bases, leaving 12 bases between them. Looked up from germline, CDR1 is LNHDA and CDR2 is SQIVND (reference sequence). The CDR3 protein is CASSIDFRDISYEQYF. The CDR3 DNA reads as TGTGCCAGTAGTATAGACTTCCGGGACATCTCCTACGAGCAGTACTTC. The full variable domain, in which reference TRBV19 and TRBJ2-7 provide the parts outside the CDR3, is DGGITQSPKYLFRKEGQNVTLSCEQNLNHDAMYWYRQDPGQGLRLIYYSQIVNDFQKGDIAEGYSVSREKKESFPLTVTSAQKNPTAFYLCASSIDFRDISYEQYFGPGTRLTVT.

The chain recombines TRBV7-2 with TRBJ2-3, with TRBD2 as a possible D gene (7 bases). The CDR3 extends over 15 amino acids. Trimming pared 6 bases from V and 2 bases from J, leaving 15 bases between. CDR1 is SGHTA, CDR2 FQGNSA, per germline. CDR3 amino acids: CASSFRGGSTDTQYF. The CDR3, as DNA: TGTGCCAGCAGTTTTAGGGGGGGCTCCACAGATACGCAGTATTTT.

The chain has TRBV19 and TRBJ1-2; no clear D gene. Looked up from germline, CDR1 is LNHDA and CDR2 is SQIVND (reference sequence). The CDR3 has 14 residues. V lost 3 bases and J 2 bases, leaving 10 bases between the germline ends. DNA for the CDR3: TGTGCCAGTAGTATCGGGGTCTGGAACTATGGCTACACCTTC. Translating it yields CASSIGVWNYGYTF.

The CDR3 reads CASSFLQAHNEQFF. The CDR3 DNA follows: TGTGCCAGCAGCTTCCTGCAGGCACACAATGAGCAGTTCTTC. This chain joins TRBV9 and TRBJ2-1; D uncertain. The CDR3 covers 14 residues. Germline lookup yields CDR1 SGDLS and CDR2 YYNGEE. The V end lost 4 bases, the J end lost 5 bases, and 13 bases lay between the germline ends.

This clone has only a few counts. The chain couples TRBV2 to TRBJ2-1, with D maybe TRBD2 (7 bases). The CDR3 totals 12 residues. Germline V gene lookup returns CDR1 SNHLY and CDR2 FYNNEI. Between the trimmed V and J ends, which lost 2 bases and 13 bases, there was a span of 12 bases. The DNA of the CDR3 is TGTGCCAGCAGTGAAAGGGGGGGACTTCAGTTCTTC. As protein: CASSERGGLQFF.

The chain couples TRBV6-6 to TRBJ1-6; TRBD1 matches at 7 bases. Trimming cost V 5 bases and J 2 bases; bases outside gene matches: 3. This CDR3 is built from 15 residues. Germline V gives CDR1 MNHNY, CDR2 SVGAGI (reference sequence). The CDR3 loop is CASSTGAAYNSPLHF. The CDR3 nucleotides are TGTGCCAGCAGTACAGGGGCGGCCTATAATTCACCCCTCCACTTT.

The chain joins TRBV7-2 to TRBJ2-1; D might be TRBD1 or TRBD2, each matching 5 bases. V lost 0 bases and J 7 bases, leaving 16 bases between the germline ends. The CDR3 has 16 residues. In germline, CDR1 is SGHTA, CDR2 FQGNSA. The CDR3 DNA is TGTGCCAGCAGCTTAGCTGGGGCGGGTGTCTTAAATGAGCAGTTCTTC. Its protein is CASSLAGAGVLNEQFF.

The chain uses TRBV2 and TRBJ2-6; D is undetermined. Per the germline V gene, CDR1 is SNHLY and CDR2 is FYNNEI. Trimming cost V 5 bases and J 0 bases, with 8 bases left between them. The CDR3 runs to 15 residues. The CDR3 loop is CASSFEASGANVLTF. The CDR3 region has the DNA TGTGCCAGCAGTTTCGAGGCCTCTGGGGCCAACGTCCTGACTTTC.

The chain uses TRBV4-2 and TRBJ2-5; 9 bases are shared with TRBD2. The germline V gene encodes CDR1 LGHNA and CDR2 YNFKEQ. Losses at the gene ends were 0 bases for V and 7 bases for J; bases not matched to a gene: 6. The CDR3 totals 15 residues. The CDR3 spells CASSQDASGGTTQYF. As DNA, the CDR3 is TGTGCCAGCAGCCAAGATGCGAGCGGGGGGACGACCCAGTACTTC.

J is TRBJ2-3 and V is TRBV7-9; no clear D. The CDR3 is made up of 12 amino acids. V lost 5 bases to trimming and J lost 6 bases, with 9 bases between them. CDR1 SEHNR and CDR2 FQNEAQ come from the germline V gene (reference sequence). The CDR3 sequence is CASSRAADTQYF. The CDR3 DNA reads TGTGCCAGCAGCCGCGCGGCTGATACGCAGTATTTT. The complete variable domain, with remaining parts taken from reference TRBV7-9 and TRBJ2-3, reads DTGVSQNPRHKITKRGQNVTFRCDPISEHNRLYWYRQTLGQGPEFLTYFQNEAQLEKSRLLSDRFSAERPKGSFSTLEIQRTEQGDSAMYLCASSRAADTQYFGPGTRLTVL.

V gene TRBV28 combines with J gene TRBJ2-4; 10 positions agree with TRBD1. Germline trimming cut 4 bases from V and 6 bases from J; bases unmatched to any gene: 6. Germline CDR1 is MDHEN and CDR2 is SYDVKM. The length of the CDR3 is 15 residues. DNA for the CDR3: TGTGCCAGCAGTTCGGGACAGGGGTTCCTAAACATTCAGTACTTC. Its translation is CASSSGQGFLNIQYF.

This sequence joins TRBV10-1 and TRBJ2-3; TRBD1 matches at 8 bases. J was trimmed by 0 bases and V by 2 bases; bases with no gene match: 1. This CDR3 is 15 amino acids long. In germline, CDR1 is WNHNN, CDR2 SYGVQD (reference sequence). The CDR3 sequence: CASSEQGASTDTQYF. CDR3 sequence (DNA): TGCGCCAGCAGTGAGCAGGGGGCCAGCACAGATACGCAGTATTTT.

V and J are TRBV5-4 and TRBJ2-5; 9 bases align to TRBD2. This CDR3 contains 16 residues. Germline trimming cut 2 bases from V and 7 bases from J; bases unmatched to any gene: 12. Germline V gene lookup returns CDR1 SGHNT and CDR2 YYREEE (reference sequence). CDR3 residues: CASSLMVAGVAGTQYF. Written as DNA, the CDR3 is TGTGCCAGCAGCTTAATGGTAGCGGGAGTTGCAGGGACCCAGTACTTC.

The rearrangement links TRBV5-1 to TRBJ2-7; 8 bases are shared with TRBD2. Germline CDR1 SGHRS, CDR2 YFSETQ. V shed 5 bases, J shed 1 base, and the junction held 5 bases outside the gene matches. The CDR3 extends over 14 amino acids. The CDR3 DNA reads TGCGCCAGCAGGGGCCGACTAGCGTCCTACGAGCAGTACTTC. This sequence encodes CASRGRLASYEQYF.

V usage is TRBV9 and J usage is TRBJ2-2; D unclear. V was clipped by 0 bases and J by 4 bases, with 4 bases between them. The CDR3 loop spans 13 amino acids. Germline V gene sequence: CDR1 SGDLS, CDR2 YYNGEE. The chain's CDR3 is CASSVGPTGELFF. The CDR3 DNA sequence: TGTGCCAGCAGCGTAGGACCCACCGGGGAGCTGTTTTTT.

This clone appeared a single time. The CDR3 sequence: CASSLWIRAGETQYF. DNA of the CDR3: TGTGCCAGCAGCTTATGGATCAGGGCGGGGGAGACCCAGTACTTC. The chain couples TRBV7-9 to TRBJ2-5; D possibly corresponds to TRBD2 (6 bases). The length of the CDR3 is 15 residues. Trimming pared 2 bases from V and 5 bases from J, leaving 15 bases between. Germline V gene sequence: CDR1 SEHNR, CDR2 FQNEAQ (reference sequence).

This clone was seen just once. The chain combines TRBV27 with TRBJ1-1; D may be TRBD1 (5 bases). Trimming removed 5 bases at V and 4 bases at J, with 14 bases between. This CDR3 is 14 amino acids long. Per the germline V gene, CDR1 is MNHEY and CDR2 is SMNVEV (reference sequence). The CDR3: CASSGGASVTEAFF. The DNA of the CDR3 is TGTGCCAGCAGTGGTGGGGCTAGCGTCACTGAAGCTTTCTTT.

The chain recombines TRBV11-1 with TRBJ2-7; maybe TRBD2 (5 bases). Germline values: CDR1 SGHAT, CDR2 FQDESV (reference sequence). The CDR3 has 13 amino acids. V lost 1 base and J 2 bases, leaving 6 bases between the germline ends. This CDR3 is CASSLVGTYEQYF. DNA for the CDR3: TGTGCCAGCAGCTTAGTCGGGACCTACGAGCAGTACTTC.

This rearrangement joins TRBV19 to TRBJ2-5; TRBD2 is a possible D gene (5 bases). Germline-derived CDR1 and CDR2 are LNHDA and SQIVND (reference sequence). There are 18 residues in the CDR3. Between the trimmed V and J ends, which lost 3 bases and 0 bases, there was a span of 20 bases. DNA for the CDR3: TGTGCCAGTAGTATTGAGGGCCCGTCTAGCTTCAACCAAGAGACCCAGTACTTC. It codes for CASSIEGPSSFNQETQYF.